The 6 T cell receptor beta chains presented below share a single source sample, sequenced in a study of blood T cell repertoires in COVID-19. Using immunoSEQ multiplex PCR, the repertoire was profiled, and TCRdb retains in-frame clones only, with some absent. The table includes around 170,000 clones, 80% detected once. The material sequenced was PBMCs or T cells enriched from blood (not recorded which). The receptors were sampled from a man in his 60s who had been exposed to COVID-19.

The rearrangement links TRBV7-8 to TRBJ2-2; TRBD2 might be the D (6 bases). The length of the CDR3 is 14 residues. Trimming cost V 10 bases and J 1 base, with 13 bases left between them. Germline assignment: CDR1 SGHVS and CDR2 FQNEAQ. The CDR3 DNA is TGTGCCACCCCGGCGGGATGGAACACCGGGGAGCTGTTTTTT. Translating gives CATPAGWNTGELFF.

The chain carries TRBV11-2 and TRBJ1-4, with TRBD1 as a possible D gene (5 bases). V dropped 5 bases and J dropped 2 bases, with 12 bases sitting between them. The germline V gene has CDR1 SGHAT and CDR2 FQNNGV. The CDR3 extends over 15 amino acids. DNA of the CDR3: TGTGCCAGCAGCGGGGCGGGACGGACTAATGAAAAACTGTTTTTT. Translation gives CASSGAGRTNEKLFF.

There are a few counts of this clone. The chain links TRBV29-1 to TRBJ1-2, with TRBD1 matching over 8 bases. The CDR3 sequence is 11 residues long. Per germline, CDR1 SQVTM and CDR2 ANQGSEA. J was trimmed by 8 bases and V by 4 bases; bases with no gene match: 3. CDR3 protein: CSVGTGRGYTF. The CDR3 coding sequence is TGCAGCGTTGGGACAGGGAGGGGCTACACCTTC.

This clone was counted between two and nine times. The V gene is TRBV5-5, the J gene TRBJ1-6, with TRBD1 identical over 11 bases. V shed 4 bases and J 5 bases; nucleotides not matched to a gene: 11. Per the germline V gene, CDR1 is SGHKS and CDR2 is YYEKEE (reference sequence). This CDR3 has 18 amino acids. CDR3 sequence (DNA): TGTGCCAGCAGCGGCCCGGGACAGGGGGTAACCAATAATTCACCCCTCCACTTT. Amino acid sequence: CASSGPGQGVTNNSPLHF.

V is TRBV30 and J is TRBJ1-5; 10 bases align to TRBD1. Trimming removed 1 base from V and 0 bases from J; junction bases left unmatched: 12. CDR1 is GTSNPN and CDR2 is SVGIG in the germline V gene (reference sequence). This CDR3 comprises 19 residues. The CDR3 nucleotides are TGTGCCTGGAGTGCCGCCGGGACAGGGGCCAAAGTTAGCAATCAGCCCCAGCATTTT. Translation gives CAWSAAGTGAKVSNQPQHF.

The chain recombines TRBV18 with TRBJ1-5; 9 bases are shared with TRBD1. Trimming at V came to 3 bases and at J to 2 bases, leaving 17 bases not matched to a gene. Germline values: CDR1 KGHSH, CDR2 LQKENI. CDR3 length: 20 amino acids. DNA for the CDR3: TGTGCCAGCTCACCTCGCGCTGGGACAGGGTTAAGTTTCGGCAATCAGCCCCAGCATTTT. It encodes CASSPRAGTGLSFGNQPQHF.